This TCR beta chain was sequenced for a study of technical replicates of blood from a handful of donors. The V and J ends lost 2 bases and 2 bases, in that order; junction bases with no gene match: 3. From germline, CDR1 is SGDLS and CDR2 YYNGEE. The CDR3 length is 14 residues. The table came from immunoSEQ multiplex PCR; TCRdb's copy has only in-frame clones and leaves some out. Of fewer than 100,000 clones in the sample, about nine tenths were seen once. The TCR was taken from a human donor in good health. The sequencing sample was made of T cells isolated from PBMCs. The chain links TRBV9 to TRBJ2-7; 8 nucleotides agree with TRBD1. The CDR3 spells CASSVGQGPYEQYF. Here the CDR3 DNA reads TGTGCCAGCAGCGTTGGACAGGGTCCCTACGAGCAGTACTTC.